The clone carrying this T cell receptor beta chain showed up just a few times. The target antigen is unknown. These data originate in a study of T-cell memory formation after mild COVID-19. Study-wide findings and caveats: Memory sampled before infection contained some responding clones, suggesting cross-reactive memory joined.

Germline lookup yields CDR1 MDHEN and CDR2 SYDVKM. V was pared by 6 bases and J by 4 bases, with 18 bases between. The CDR3 loop spans 15 amino acids. 5'RACE primed from the constant segment yielded TCR alpha and TCR beta cDNA libraries bearing sample barcodes and UMIs. TCRdb passed the 5' RACE reads through MiXCR, listing each CDR3 protein once. Of a few hundred thousand distinct CDR3 sequences listed, 20% to 25% are singletons. The chain has TRBV28 and TRBJ2-5, with D maybe TRBD1 (7 bases). The specimen sequenced was PBMCs or a T cell subset sorted from them (not recorded which). The sequence was collected from a man in his late teens or twenties who had mild COVID-19 (a few samples of this study predate the infection). Cell type and time point are not known. CDR3 nucleotides: TGTGCCAGCAGCCCCGGAGGGACAGCGGGAGAGACCCAGTACTTC. Translation gives CASSPGGTAGETQYF.